This T cell receptor beta chain came from a study of graft-versus-host responses after intestinal transplantation (dated by TCRdb to the early 2020s). Notes on the research overall: The transplants that recipients received were multivisceral, liver-intestinal, or isolated intestinal. All recipients received anti-thymocyte globulin induction followed by maintenance tacrolimus and steroids for approximately 3 years. Bulk TCR-beta CDR3 sequencing was used to track graft-versus-host and host-versus-graft alloreactive T cell clones in the graft, circulation and bone marrow after intestinal transplantation. Alloreactive clones were identified by sequencing pre-transplant mixed lymphocyte reaction products and comparing these products with unstimulated pre-transplant donor and recipient T cells. A cohort of 20 to 25 intestinal transplant recipients, including one retransplant, was enrolled, and a few patients lacking pretransplant specimens were excluded. A peak of at least 4% donor T cells among recipient peripheral blood mononuclear cells was the definition used for donor T cell macrochimerism. Rather than going through the commercial service, samples from three later patients were sequenced in-house on an Illumina MiSeq and processed with MiXCR.

Comments on this clone: There is no known antigen for this receptor. Base qualities are missing; no much larger clone stands one base away.

In the first month after transplant, blood samples were collected up to 4 times, and after that at least monthly when available. The library was generated by the immunoSEQ multiplex PCR assay. For most patients, genomic DNA was subjected to high-throughput TCR-beta CDR3 sequencing by Adaptive Biotechnologies. As for the original processing: TCR sequencing data were retrieved from Adaptive's ImmunoSEQ software for 18 patients, whereas a few other patients were processed with MiXCR and VDJtools. CDR3 nucleotide sequences shared between donor and recipient were removed because their origin could not be assigned. At least 2-fold expansion over unstimulated cells and a minimum CFSE-low frequency of 0.002% (template counts) or 0.001% (read counts) were required for clones to be classified as alloreactive. Clones were considered mappable if detected in sequenced pre-transplant spleen, lymph node, or MLR CFSE-low populations of the donor or recipient. Cumulative frequency of alloreactive clones was calculated as a percentage of all sequences weighted by copy number. Held by TCRdb, this immuneACCESS table contains in-frame sequences only and omits some clones. Under half of the omission traces to an unresolved V gene where checked; the cause of the rest is unknown. D and trimming were read from the DNA, whereas the V and J calls and clone size are those reported in that table. This sample lists some 12,000 clones; nearly 95% were detected once. Around 20% of the sample belongs to the ten largest clones.

Broader findings and caveats from the paper: Peak levels of circulating GvH clones were associated with declines in HvG clones early after transplant. The relatively low number and heterogeneity of intestinal transplant patients limited the conclusions. Patients with donor T cell macrochimerism had high GvH to HvG T cell clonal ratios in their allografts. GvH clones were found in recipient bone marrow, and some of the GvH clones appeared earlier in ileal mucosa or blood, which is consistent with an intestinal mucosal origin.

V is trimmed back by 1 base and J by 3 bases, and the junction contains 3 bases that no gene match accounts for. From a lookup of the germline V gene (reference sequence), CDR1 and CDR2 are LNHDA and SQIVND. The CDR3 contains 15 residues, cysteine and phenylalanine counted. Of the read, only the CDR3 DNA is kept; its 45 bases are in frame from base 1. The rearranged segments are TRBV19 and TRBJ2-5; TRBD1 fits 9 bases in the junction. The material sequenced was PBMCs, taken approximately 110 days after intestinal transplant. The receptor was isolated from a human patient who received an intestinal transplant, so some T cells may come from the graft donor. DNA sequence: TGTGCCAGTAGTATAGGGGGACAGGGAGAAGAGACCCAGTACTTC. Its protein product is CASSIGGQGEETQYF. The entire variable domain, with the stretches around the CDR3 drawn from the reference TRBV19 and TRBJ2-5 proteins, is DGGITQSPKYLFRKEGQNVTLSCEQNLNHDAMYWYRQDPGQGLRLIYYSQIVNDFQKGDIAEGYSVSREKKESFPLTVTSAQKNPTAFYLCASSIGGQGEETQYFGPGTRLLVL.